This T cell receptor beta chain was found in a study of a mutant IDH1 vaccine in newly diagnosed glioma. Points from the study as a whole: Vaccine-induced immune responses occurred in roughly 95% of patients.

A remark on this clone: The antigen remains undetermined.

The table came from immunoSEQ multiplex PCR; TCRdb's copy has only in-frame clones and leaves some out. Here the sample spans around 61,000 clones, 70% to 90% being singletons. Described time point: week 5, during vaccination. Every vaccine dose comprised 300 ug of mutant IDH1 20-mer peptide plus topical imiquimod. This CDR3 has 13 residues. V lost 4 bases, J lost 1 base, and 8 bases lay in between. Germline values: CDR1 SGHNT, CDR2 YYREEE (reference sequence). The V gene is TRBV5-4, the J gene TRBJ1-1; D call uncertain. This TCR was recovered from a woman in her 40s with glioma. The specimen was PBMCs, collected from a glioma patient whose treatment included an IDH1 peptide vaccine. The CDR3 region is CASSPGGNTEAFF. The DNA of the CDR3 is TGTGCCAGCAGCCCCGGCGGGAACACTGAAGCTTTCTTT.